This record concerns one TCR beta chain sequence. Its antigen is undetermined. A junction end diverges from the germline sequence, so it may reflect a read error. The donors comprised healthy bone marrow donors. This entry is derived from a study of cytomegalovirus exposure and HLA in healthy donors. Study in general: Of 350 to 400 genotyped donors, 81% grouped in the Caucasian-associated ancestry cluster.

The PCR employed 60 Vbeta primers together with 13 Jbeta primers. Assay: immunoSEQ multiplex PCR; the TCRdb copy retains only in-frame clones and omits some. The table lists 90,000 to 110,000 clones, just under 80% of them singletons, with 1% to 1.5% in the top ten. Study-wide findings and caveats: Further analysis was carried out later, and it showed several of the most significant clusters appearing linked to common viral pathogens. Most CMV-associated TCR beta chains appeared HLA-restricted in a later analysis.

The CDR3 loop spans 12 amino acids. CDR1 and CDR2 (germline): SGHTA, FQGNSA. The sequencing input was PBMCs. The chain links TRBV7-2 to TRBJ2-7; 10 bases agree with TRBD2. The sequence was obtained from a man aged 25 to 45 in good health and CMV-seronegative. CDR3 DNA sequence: TGTGCCAGCAGGGGTAGCGGGGGGTCCTGGGGGTTC. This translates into CASRGSGGSWGF.